These 17 T cell receptor beta chains share one sample of origin, sequenced in a study of cytomegalovirus exposure and HLA in healthy donors. The PCR was carried out with 60 Vbeta primers and 13 Jbeta primers. Some clones are missing from TCRdb's copy, which holds only in-frame ones; the method was immunoSEQ multiplex PCR. This sample carries about 140,000 clones, about 80% of them seen once, and the ten largest clones take 6.5% to 8%. Specimen: PBMCs. The receptors come from a man aged 35 to 55 in good health and CMV-seropositive.

This chain connects TRBV14 to TRBJ2-7; D remains unclear. With 0 bases removed from V and 6 bases from J, the gap between germline ends came to 9 bases. The CDR3 runs to 13 residues. Per germline, CDR1 SGHDN and CDR2 FVKESK. CDR3 amino acids: CASSQDLASEQYF. CDR3 in DNA: TGTGCCAGCAGCCAAGATCTTGCGAGCGAGCAGTACTTC.

The chain couples TRBV6-1 to TRBJ2-3; 13 bases fit TRBD2. V lost 8 bases, J lost 4 bases, and 3 bases stayed unmatched. The CDR3 is 14 residues long. The V gene's germline CDR1 is MNHNS and CDR2 SASEGT. The CDR3 nucleotides read TGTGCCAGCGAGACTAGCGGGAGGCCAGATACGCAGTATTTT. It is translated as CASETSGRPDTQYF.

This sequence joins TRBV7-9 and TRBJ2-7; D perhaps matches TRBD1 (6 bases). The germline V gene has CDR1 SEHNR and CDR2 FQNEAQ (reference sequence). V was trimmed by 6 bases and J by 1 base, leaving 10 bases between them. This CDR3 is 13 amino acids long. The CDR3 reads CASRDSLSYEQYF. The CDR3 DNA reads as TGTGCCAGCAGGGACAGCCTATCCTACGAGCAGTACTTC.

The chain carries TRBV2 and TRBJ2-1; TRBD2 might be the D (6 bases). The CDR3 sequence is 15 residues long. In germline, CDR1 is SNHLY, CDR2 FYNNEI. V shed 6 bases and J shed 7 bases, with 19 bases lying between them. In DNA, the CDR3 is TGTGCCAGCAGGGAGACTAGTATTCCTGGGAATGAGCAGTTCTTC. Its translation is CASRETSIPGNEQFF.

CDR3: CATNGWTGLGYTF. The CDR3 region has the DNA TGTGCCACAAATGGATGGACAGGGCTAGGCTACACCTTC. The chain carries TRBV19 and TRBJ1-2; TRBD1 aligns across 8 bases. Germline lookup yields CDR1 LNHDA and CDR2 SQIVND (reference sequence). J was trimmed by 8 bases and V by 10 bases; bases with no gene match: 12. This CDR3 region has 13 residues.

This chain's CDR3 is CASSSSMNTEAFF. CDR3 DNA sequence: TGTGCCAGCAGTAGTTCTATGAACACTGAAGCTTTCTTT. The rearrangement uses TRBV14 and TRBJ1-1, with unresolved D. The CDR3 is made up of 13 amino acids. Germline V lookup: CDR1 SGHDN, CDR2 FVKESK. V lost 6 bases and J 0 bases, leaving 8 bases between the germline ends.

The rearrangement links TRBV6-5 to TRBJ2-2; 7 nucleotides match TRBD1. The CDR3 extends over 12 amino acids. CDR1 and CDR2 from the germline V gene are MNHEY and SVGAGI. J lost 5 bases, V lost 7 bases, and 1 base had no gene match. The CDR3, as DNA: TGTGCCAGCAAGACAGGGACCGGGGAGCTGTTTTTT. It encodes CASKTGTGELFF.

As DNA, the CDR3 is TGTGCCAGCGGGTTGGAGGCCAATCAGCCCCAGCATTTT. Translation gives CASGLEANQPQHF. The chain employs TRBV2 and TRBJ1-5, with D unresolved. The CDR3 consists of 13 residues. Trimming took off 8 bases at V and 3 bases at J, with 11 bases between the two ends. Germline-derived CDR1 and CDR2 are SNHLY and FYNNEI. Complete variable domain (other parts from reference TRBV2 and TRBJ1-5): EPEVTQTPSHQVTQMGQEVILRCVPISNHLYFYWYRQILGQKVEFLVSFYNNEISEKSEIFDDQFSVERPDGSNFTLKIRSTKLEDSAMYFCASGLEANQPQHFGDGTRLSIL.

V is TRBV9 and J is TRBJ2-6; 10 positions agree with TRBD1. V lost 4 bases to trimming and J lost 1 base; unmatched junction nucleotides: 8. The length of the CDR3 is 18 residues. Germline CDR1 and CDR2: SGDLS and YYNGEE. CDR3: CASSRRQGARSGANVLTF. The CDR3 DNA reads TGTGCCAGCAGCCGACGACAGGGGGCCCGGTCTGGGGCCAACGTCCTGACTTTC. The full variable domain, its missing parts supplied by reference TRBV9 and TRBJ2-6, is DSGVTQTPKHLITATGQRVTLRCSPRSGDLSVYWYQQSLDQGLQFLIQYYNGEERAKGNILERFSAQQFPDLHSELNLSSLELGDSALYFCASSRRQGARSGANVLTFGAGSRLTVL.

A remark on this clone: A read error may account for a junction end that differs from germline. The chain joins TRBV7-9 to TRBJ1-4, with a tentative D call TRBD1 (5 bases). Germline V gene data show CDR1 as SEHNR and CDR2 as FQNEAQ (reference sequence). This CDR3 is 15 amino acids long. The chain's CDR3 is CSSSPWGGYNEKLFF. DNA for the CDR3: TGTTCCAGCAGCCCCTGGGGGGGTTATAATGAAAAACTGTTTTTT.

J is TRBJ1-5 and V is TRBV7-9; 8 bases fit TRBD1. The CDR3 is made up of 13 amino acids. Germline CDR1 SEHNR, CDR2 FQNEAQ (reference sequence). With 5 bases clipped from V and 9 bases from J, the junction kept 6 bases outside the gene matches. The CDR3 reads CASSLQGGAPQHF. The CDR3 nucleotides read TGTGCCAGCAGCCTACAGGGGGGAGCGCCCCAGCATTTT. Drawing the rest from reference TRBV7-9 and TRBJ1-5, the complete variable domain is DTGVSQNPRHKITKRGQNVTFRCDPISEHNRLYWYRQTLGQGPEFLTYFQNEAQLEKSRLLSDRFSAERPKGSFSTLEIQRTEQGDSAMYLCASSLQGGAPQHFGDGTRLSIL.

The J gene is TRBJ1-2, the V gene TRBV29-1; 7 nucleotides align to TRBD1. The CDR3 runs to 12 residues. Germline trimming cut 5 bases from V and 3 bases from J; bases unmatched to any gene: 3. The germline V gene has CDR1 SQVTM and CDR2 ANQGSEA. This chain's CDR3 is CSVIGGDYGYTF. DNA of the CDR3: TGCAGCGTTATAGGGGGCGACTATGGCTACACCTTC.

This chain connects TRBV6-5 to TRBJ1-5; maybe TRBD1 (5 bases). With 2 bases removed from V and 3 bases from J, the gap between germline ends came to 8 bases. CDR1 and CDR2 (germline): MNHEY, SVGAGI. The CDR3 length is 14 residues. CDR3 residues: CASSYRGDNQPQHF. The CDR3, as DNA: TGTGCCAGCAGTTACAGGGGTGACAATCAGCCCCAGCATTTT.

The rearrangement uses TRBV7-9 and TRBJ1-5; 7 bases match TRBD1. V lost 5 bases and J lost 7; bases outside the gene matches: 8. The CDR3 has 14 residues. CDR1 is SEHNR and CDR2 is FQNEAQ in the germline V gene (reference sequence). The CDR3: CASSPREGAQPQHF. In nucleotides, the CDR3 is TGTGCCAGCAGCCCAAGAGAGGGGGCCCAGCCCCAGCATTTT.

The V gene is TRBV6-5, the J gene TRBJ2-6; D perhaps matches TRBD1 (6 bases). The ends were cut back, 7 bases at V and 4 bases at J, with 8 bases in the middle. The CDR3 is 13 residues long. Germline V gene data show CDR1 as MNHEY and CDR2 as SVGAGI. CDR3 DNA: TGTGCCAGCACAGGGGCCGGGGCCAACGTCCTGACTTTC. This sequence encodes CASTGAGANVLTF.

J is TRBJ2-1 and V is TRBV7-3; 9 bases line up with TRBD1. The germline CDR1 and CDR2 sequences are SGHTA and FQGTGA. The J segment lost 9 bases and the V segment lost 4 bases, leaving 10 bases of the junction unmatched. CDR3 length: 15 residues. The CDR3 sequence: CASSSGQGTRAEQFF. CDR3 nucleotides: TGTGCCAGCAGCTCGGGACAGGGAACTAGGGCTGAGCAGTTCTTC.

The chain carries TRBV10-1 and TRBJ2-1; TRBD1 is a possible D gene (7 bases). The CDR3 consists of 14 residues. Trimming stripped 2 bases from V and 7 bases from J, with 12 bases between. Germline assignment: CDR1 WNHNN and CDR2 SYGVQD (reference sequence). The DNA for the CDR3 is TGCGCCAGCAGTGAGGAGACAGGGAGGAATGAGCAGTTCTTC. Translation gives CASSEETGRNEQFF.